This T cell receptor beta chain was retrieved from a study of cytomegalovirus exposure and HLA in healthy donors. Both 60 Vbeta primers and 13 Jbeta primers went into the PCR. Clones were read by immunoSEQ multiplex PCR, and TCRdb kept only the in-frame ones, dropping some. This sample yields approximately 110,000 clones, of which roughly 71% are seen a single time; roughly 4% belongs to the top ten. V was trimmed by 0 bases and J by 4 bases, leaving 7 bases between them. The CDR3 has 13 residues. Germline CDR1 reads SGHNT; CDR2 reads YYREEE (reference sequence). Sequences were obtained from PBMCs. The sequence was obtained from a woman aged 50 to 60 in good health and CMV-seropositive. This chain connects TRBV5-4 to TRBJ1-2, with a possible D match to TRBD1 (6 bases). The CDR3 DNA follows: TGTGCCAGCAGCTTGGACAGGGTCTATGGCTACACCTTC. This translates into CASSLDRVYGYTF.